This T cell receptor (beta chain) is drawn from a study of blood T cell repertoires in COVID-19. Study overall: Donors in the United States, Italy and Spain gave samples during acute or convalescent COVID-19. PBMCs, B-cell-depleted T cells, or T cells provided the cDNA or gDNA that made up the material.

In the authors' workflow: Estimation of nucleated cell counts relied on the amplification of reference gene primers. Sequenced by immunoSEQ multiplex PCR; TCRdb stores in-frame clones only, minus some. D and trimming were read from the DNA, whereas the V and J calls and clone size are those reported in that table. The sample gives around 100,000 clones, more than 80% of which show up once; 9.5% to 15% is in the top ten. V lost 5 bases to trimming and J lost 4 bases; unmatched junction nucleotides: 12. In germline, CDR1 is SEHNR, CDR2 FQNEAQ (reference sequence). CDR3 length: 18 amino acids. Material: peripheral blood. V gene TRBV7-9 combines with J gene TRBJ2-5; TRBD2 matches 14 bases. The source is a human donor in a cohort sampled during active COVID-19. The CDR3 nucleotides are TGTGCCAGCAGCCTGTCGAGATCCGGGACTAGCGGGGGAGAGACCCAGTACTTC. As protein: CASSLSRSGTSGGETQYF.